These 23 T cell receptor beta chains were sequenced from one sample in a study of regulatory T cells in long-lasting Graves disease. Building of the TCR beta libraries involved iRepertoire HTBI primers and Arm-PCR of CDR3 regions. Using its own MiXCR run on the multiplex PCR reads, TCRdb lists one record per CDR3 protein. Among 700,000 or so distinct CDR3 sequences, around 32% were seen once, and the ten largest hold roughly 40%. Time point defined: persistent/refractory GD, antithyroid drugs over 5 years with positive TRAb. Construction of the TCR library relied on RNA isolated from PBMCs. Sequenced here: peripheral blood mononuclear cells (PBMCs), sampled when the disease was refractory, from a patient treated with antithyroid drugs. The receptors derive from a female donor with Graves disease.

The rearrangement links TRBV19 to TRBJ1-5; D possibly corresponds to TRBD1 (6 bases). The ends were cut back, 4 bases at V and 2 bases at J, with 15 bases in the middle. This CDR3 has 16 residues. CDR1 and CDR2 from the germline V gene are LNHDA and SQIVND (reference sequence). The CDR3 sequence is CASSRTRGAGNQPQHF. The DNA of the CDR3 is TGTGCCAGTAGTAGGACCAGGGGAGCGGGCAATCAGCCCCAGCATTTT. The variable domain in full, completed from reference TRBV19 and TRBJ1-5, reads DGGITQSPKYLFRKEGQNVTLSCEQNLNHDAMYWYRQDPGQGLRLIYYSQIVNDFQKGDIAEGYSVSREKKESFPLTVTSAQKNPTAFYLCASSRTRGAGNQPQHFGDGTRLSIL.

The chain recombines TRBV24-1 with TRBJ2-2; 10 bases match TRBD2. Germline V gene lookup returns CDR1 KGHDR and CDR2 SFDVKD. This CDR3 has 13 residues. The V and J ends lost 7 bases and 8 bases, in that order; junction bases with no gene match: 3. This CDR3 reads CATRSSGSGELFF. For the CDR3, the DNA is TGTGCCACCAGATCTAGCGGGAGTGGGGAGCTGTTTTTT.

This clonotype was detected a few times. As DNA, the CDR3 is TGTGCCAGCAGTTACCTGGCTACCCGACCCAACGTCCTGACTTTC. Residues: CASSYLATRPNVLTF. The chain carries TRBV6-5 and TRBJ2-6, with D uncertain. CDR1 is MNHEY, CDR2 SVGAGI, per germline. There are 15 residues in the CDR3. The V end lost 2 bases, the J end lost 8 bases, and 13 bases lay between the germline ends.

This clonotype has more than one count but fewer than ten. This sequence joins TRBV12-3 or TRBV12-4 and TRBJ1-3; weak D call: TRBD1 (5 bases). Trimming shortened V by 4 bases and J by 4 bases, and 11 bases separated the two germline ends. The CDR3 loop spans 14 amino acids. The CDR3 spells CASSYTTDGNTIYF. The CDR3 DNA follows: TGTGCCAGCAGTTATACGACAGACGGAAACACCATATATTTT.

The rearrangement uses TRBV12-3 or TRBV12-4 and TRBJ1-1, with 7 bases matching TRBD1. Trimming at V came to 5 bases and at J to 1 base, leaving 13 bases not matched to a gene. The CDR3 has 17 amino acids. The CDR3 DNA sequence: TGTGCCAGCAGTCCAAGACAGGGTGCTTTATCGAACACTGAAGCTTTCTTT. Its protein product is CASSPRQGALSNTEAFF.

This clonotype came up many times. The gene calls are TRBV27 and TRBJ2-7; TRBD2 matches at 9 bases. V gave up 2 bases and J gave up 4 bases; unmatched junction bases: 6. The germline gives CDR1 MNHEY, CDR2 SMNVEV (reference sequence). CDR3 size: 15 residues. The CDR3 nucleotides are TGTGCCAGCAGTTTAGGTCTAGCGGGAAAGTACGAGCAGTACTTC. Amino acid sequence: CASSLGLAGKYEQYF.

This clonotype showed up just once. The chain carries TRBV7-2 and TRBJ2-7; the match to TRBD2 covers 11 bases. The CDR3 spans 15 residues. CDR1 and CDR2 from the germline V gene are SGHTA and FQGNSA. With V trimmed by 2 bases and J by 6 bases, 6 bases remained unmatched. The CDR3 coding sequence is TGTGCCAGCAGCTTAAGGCTAGCGGGAGGAGGCGAGCAGTACTTC. Encoded protein: CASSLRLAGGGEQYF.

This clonotype was recorded a few times. The genes are TRBV20-1 and TRBJ2-7; weak D call: TRBD2 (5 bases). The V gene lost 6 bases and the J gene lost 0 bases, with 9 bases spanning the gap. The germline V gene has CDR1 DFQATT and CDR2 SNEGSKA (reference sequence). The CDR3 loop spans 12 amino acids. CDR3 sequence reads: CSASGPSYEQYF. CDR3 nucleotides: TGCAGTGCGAGCGGTCCCTCCTACGAGCAGTACTTC.

This clonotype has a single count. The rearrangement joins TRBV19 to TRBJ2-5; either TRBD1 or TRBD2 may supply D (5 bases each). The V gene lost 3 bases and the J gene lost 4 bases, with 15 bases spanning the gap. The CDR3 contains 15 residues. Germline V CDR1 and CDR2: LNHDA, SQIVND (reference sequence). The DNA for the CDR3 is TGTGCCAGTAGTATCCTGGGACGGGACCCAGAGACCCAGTACTTC. Encoded protein: CASSILGRDPETQYF.

This CDR3 is CASSLGVTTEAFF. For the CDR3, the DNA is TGTGCCAGCAGCCTGGGGGTTACCACTGAAGCTTTCTTT. The rearrangement joins TRBV11-2 to TRBJ1-1; D is perhaps TRBD1 (5 bases). V was clipped by 5 bases and J by 4 bases, with 11 bases between them. CDR3 size: 13 residues. The germline CDR1 and CDR2 sequences are SGHAT and FQNNGV.

The rearrangement links TRBV29-1 to TRBJ2-4, with D perhaps TRBD2 (7 bases). The V and J ends lost 1 base and 0 bases respectively, with 28 bases between them. Germline V CDR1 and CDR2: SQVTM, ANQGSEA. The CDR3 is made up of 21 amino acids. The CDR3 loop reads CSVEAAVGGLFGDLAKNIQYF. CDR3 nucleotide sequence: TGCAGCGTTGAAGCGGCGGTGGGGGGGCTGTTTGGGGACCTAGCCAAAAACATTCAGTACTTC.

In this sample, this clonotype turned up once. The V call is TRBV28, the J call TRBJ2-5, with 14 bases aligning to TRBD2. V was clipped by 6 bases and J by 4 bases; unmatched bases: 7. From germline, CDR1 is MDHEN and CDR2 SYDVKM. This CDR3 is 16 amino acids long. CDR3 DNA: TGTGCCAGCAGCGCGGGGACTAGCGGGAGCAGAGAGACCCAGTACTTC. Translating it yields CASSAGTSGSRETQYF. Combining the CDR3 with reference TRBV28 and TRBJ2-5 gives the whole variable domain DVKVTQSSRYLVKRTGEKVFLECVQDMDHENMFWYRQDPGLGLRLIYFSYDVKMKEKGDIPEGYSVSREKKERFSLILESASTNQTSMYLCASSAGTSGSRETQYFGPGTRLLVL.

The chain recombines TRBV2 with TRBJ1-3, with TRBD1 identical over 11 bases. V lost 1 base and J lost 4; bases outside the gene matches: 6. The germline V gene has CDR1 SNHLY and CDR2 FYNNEI. CDR3 length: 17 residues. The CDR3 nucleotides are TGTGCCAGCAGTGAAGATATCGGGACAGGGGGAGGAAACACCATATATTTT. It is translated as CASSEDIGTGGGNTIYF.

About this clonotype: Compared with germline, one end of the junction differs, possibly owing to a read error. The CDR3 loop reads CSARDNKGDREGLTSGANALTF. In DNA form, the CDR3 reads TGCAGTGCTAGAGACAACAAGGGGGACAGGGAAGGACTTACCTCTGGGGCCAACGCCCTGACTTTC. This chain uses TRBV20-1 with TRBJ2-6; TRBD1 matches 9 bases. The V gene's germline CDR1 is DFQATT and CDR2 SNEGSKA (reference sequence). The length of the CDR3 is 22 residues.

The chain carries TRBV12-5 and TRBJ2-5; D may correspond to TRBD1 or TRBD2 (5 bases each). The CDR3 is made up of 14 amino acids. Germline V gene lookup returns CDR1 LGHNT and CDR2 FRNRAP. The germline V and J ends were trimmed by 5 bases and 6 bases, with 16 bases remaining between them. The CDR3 sequence: CASGGEQVGKTQYF. The DNA of the CDR3 is TGTGCTAGTGGTGGGGAACAGGTCGGGAAGACCCAGTACTTC. The full variable domain, completed using reference TRBV12-5 and TRBJ2-5, is DARVTQTPRHKVTEMGQEVTMRCQPILGHNTVFWYRQTMMQGLELLAYFRNRAPLDDSGMPKDRFSAEMPDATLATLKIQPSEPRDSAVYFCASGGEQVGKTQYFGPGTRLLVL.

The chain joins TRBV12-3 or TRBV12-4 to TRBJ1-1; no clear D gene. The CDR3 is 12 amino acids. Trimming left V 3 bases short and J 6 bases short, with 8 bases between. This CDR3 is CASSFLSPEAFF. CDR3 in DNA: TGTGCCAGCAGTTTTCTTTCCCCTGAAGCTTTCTTT.

The table lists this clonotype with a few counts. This chain uses TRBV19 with TRBJ2-5; 8 nucleotides line up with TRBD1. The germline gives CDR1 LNHDA, CDR2 SQIVND (reference sequence). The CDR3 length is 13 residues. With 5 bases clipped from V and 5 bases from J, the junction kept 4 bases outside the gene matches. CDR3 DNA: TGTGCCAGTAGTCGCAGGGGGCCTGAGACCCAGTACTTC. This encodes CASSRRGPETQYF.

The J gene is TRBJ1-1, the V gene TRBV7-2; TRBD1 is a possible D gene (5 bases). Trimming removed 5 bases at V and 0 bases at J, with 16 bases between. There are 16 residues in the CDR3. Germline CDR1 reads SGHTA; CDR2 reads FQGNSA. The CDR3 spells CASSRGAGWVNTEAFF. In DNA, the CDR3 is TGTGCCAGCAGCCGTGGGGCAGGGTGGGTGAACACTGAAGCTTTCTTT.

This clonotype was detected only a few times. The chain joins TRBV12-3 or TRBV12-4 to TRBJ1-1; no clear D gene. The CDR3 runs 13 residues. The V gene lost 5 bases and the J gene lost 4 bases, with 11 bases spanning the gap. CDR3 protein: CASSQPPSTEAFF. In DNA, the CDR3 is TGTGCCAGCAGTCAGCCGCCCTCCACTGAAGCTTTCTTT.

This clonotype was detected only a few times. The rearrangement links TRBV3-1 to TRBJ2-7; D not certain. V lost 4 bases, J lost 0 bases, and 7 bases lay in between. This CDR3 has 13 amino acids. Germline V lookup: CDR1 LGHDT, CDR2 YNNKEL (reference sequence). CDR3 sequence reads: CASSRGFSYEQYF. The DNA for the CDR3 is TGTGCCAGCAGCCGGGGTTTCTCCTACGAGCAGTACTTC.

The V gene is TRBV30, the J gene TRBJ2-2, with 13 bases that match TRBD2. The CDR3 totals 15 residues. The trim removed 8 bases at V and 8 bases at J, leaving 11 bases unmatched. Germline loops: CDR1 GTSNPN, CDR2 SVGIG (reference sequence). CDR3 nucleotides: TGTGCCCCTCGCCTGGGACTAGCGGGAATGGGGGAGCTGTTTTTT. Its protein is CAPRLGLAGMGELFF.

The chain links TRBV10-3 to TRBJ1-5, with 8 bases matching TRBD1. Germline V gene lookup returns CDR1 ENHRY and CDR2 SYGVKD. Trimming took 6 bases from V and 4 from J; bases not matched to a gene: 5. The length of the CDR3 is 14 residues. CDR3 nucleotide sequence: TGTGCCATCAGCCTAGACAGGGGTAATCAGCCCCAGCATTTT. The encoded protein is CAISLDRGNQPQHF.

This clonotype occurred many times. The V gene is TRBV12-3 or TRBV12-4, the J gene TRBJ1-2; D is unclear. The CDR3 sequence is 13 residues long. V was shortened by 8 bases and J by 2 bases, with 12 bases between the two germline ends. CDR3 bases: TGTGCCAGCCGCGGAGGGAAGAACTATGGCTACACCTTC. The encoded protein is CASRGGKNYGYTF.